The 2 T cell receptor beta chains given below trace back to one sample, sequenced in a study of blood T cell repertoires in COVID-19. Sequencing was performed with immunoSEQ multiplex PCR; in TCRdb, only in-frame clones are kept and a portion is missing. The data show some 700,000 clones, about 90% seen once. Material for sequencing was peripheral blood. The receptor set was obtained from a woman younger than 35 with acute or convalescent COVID-19.

The chain employs TRBV5-1 and TRBJ2-5; maybe TRBD2 (7 bases). Germline CDR1 is SGHRS and CDR2 is YFSETQ. The CDR3 runs to 14 residues. The germline V and J ends were trimmed by 2 bases and 5 bases, with 13 bases remaining between them. CDR3 nucleotide sequence: TGCGCCAGCAGCTTTGGGGGGGCTGGGGAGACCCAGTACTTC. This gives the protein CASSFGGAGETQYF.

V usage is TRBV3-1 (or the pseudogene TRBV3-2) and J usage is TRBJ1-2; 7 bases map to TRBD1. Germline values: CDR1 LGHDT, CDR2 YNNKEL (reference sequence). The CDR3 length is 15 residues. Trimming took 0 bases from V and 4 from J; bases not matched to a gene: 5. CDR3 in amino acids: CASSQENRGGYGYTF. As DNA, the CDR3 is TGTGCCAGCAGCCAAGAAAACAGGGGAGGCTATGGCTACACCTTC.